The 30 T cell receptor beta chains listed next were all sequenced from one sample in a study of blood T cells in healthy people across ages. A second PCR of about 7 to 11 cycles used a sample-barcoded 5' primer and a J-beta primer mix. From the 5' RACE reads, TCRdb called clonotypes with MiXCR, one entry per CDR3 protein. The table includes 900,000 to 950,000 distinct CDR3 sequences, almost 30% detected once. The sample also formed part of further work on T cells of mothers and their children.

The sample consisted of blood. These receptors originate from a middle-aged woman in good health.

This clonotype came up a few times. The chain joins TRBV20-1 to TRBJ2-4, with a weak D call TRBD2 (5 bases). The germline CDR1 and CDR2 sequences are DFQATT and SNEGSKA (reference sequence). Trimming left V 3 bases short and J 5 bases short, with 8 bases between. This CDR3 spans 12 amino acids. The CDR3 DNA is TGCAGTGCTAGTCGGGGAGAAAACATTCAGTACTTC. Translation gives CSASRGENIQYF.

This clonotype showed up many times. V and J are TRBV10-3 and TRBJ2-7, with D perhaps matching TRBD1 (5 bases). Trimming left V 0 bases short and J 2 bases short, with 8 bases between. The CDR3 sequence is 14 residues long. CDR1 is ENHRY, CDR2 SYGVKD, per germline. The CDR3: CAISESRGTYEQYF. CDR3 sequence (DNA): TGTGCCATCAGTGAGTCAAGGGGCACCTACGAGCAGTACTTC.

The chain carries TRBV28 and TRBJ2-1; 9 nucleotides align to TRBD1. The J segment lost 5 bases and the V segment lost 6 bases, leaving 8 bases of the junction unmatched. Germline values: CDR1 MDHEN, CDR2 SYDVKM. This CDR3 comprises 15 residues. The chain's CDR3 is CASRTGQGRNNEQFF. The CDR3 region has the DNA TGTGCCAGCAGAACGGGACAGGGACGGAACAATGAGCAGTTCTTC. The full variable domain, rest sourced from reference TRBV28 and TRBJ2-1, is DVKVTQSSRYLVKRTGEKVFLECVQDMDHENMFWYRQDPGLGLRLIYFSYDVKMKEKGDIPEGYSVSREKKERFSLILESASTNQTSMYLCASRTGQGRNNEQFFGPGTRLTVL.

The genes are TRBV6-6 and TRBJ1-3; D remains ambiguous. The germline CDR1 and CDR2 sequences are MNHNY and SVGAGI (reference sequence). The V and J ends lost 4 bases and 0 bases respectively, with 7 bases between them. The CDR3 has 14 residues. CDR3 in amino acids: CASSSPNSGNTIYF. For the CDR3, the DNA is TGTGCCAGCAGTTCCCCAAACTCTGGAAACACCATATATTTT.

This clonotype turned up a few times. The chain recombines TRBV7-9 with TRBJ1-4, with 7 bases fitting TRBD1. This CDR3 is 15 amino acids long. Germline V gene lookup returns CDR1 SEHNR and CDR2 FQNEAQ (reference sequence). J was trimmed by 8 bases and V by 4 bases; bases with no gene match: 10. The CDR3 here is CASSSYRGEGEKLFF. The CDR3 region has the DNA TGTGCCAGCAGCTCGTACAGGGGAGAGGGCGAAAAACTGTTTTTT.

Notes on this clonotype: This may be a read error: a much more frequent sequence differs by one nucleotide. The chain employs TRBV7-2 and TRBJ2-5, with D unresolved. The end of the DNA fits TRBJ2-1 better, so the J call may be wrong. Per germline, CDR1 SGHTA and CDR2 FQGNSA. The CDR3 totals 13 residues. The CDR3 DNA is TGTGCCAGCAGCCCCACAAACCAAGAGACCCAGTTCTTC. Translated, it gives CASSPTNQETQFF.

The J gene is TRBJ1-1, the V gene TRBV7-2; D gene uncertain. The V end lost 0 bases, the J end lost 0 bases, and 5 bases lay between the germline ends. CDR3 length: 14 residues. CDR1 and CDR2 from the germline V gene are SGHTA and FQGNSA. The CDR3 DNA is TGTGCCAGCAGCTTAGCGCTGATGAACACTGAAGCTTTCTTT. Amino acid sequence: CASSLALMNTEAFF.

For the CDR3, the DNA is TGCAGTGCTAGGGGCAGATCGGATGAGCAGTTCTTC. Translating gives CSARGRSDEQFF. The V call is TRBV20-1, the J call TRBJ2-1, with D uncertain. Germline values: CDR1 DFQATT, CDR2 SNEGSKA (reference sequence). The CDR3 sequence is 12 residues long. With 3 bases removed from V and 8 bases from J, the gap between germline ends came to 11 bases.

The chain couples TRBV29-1 to TRBJ1-1; D is ambiguous. Trimming pared 0 bases from V and 1 base from J, leaving 3 bases between. This CDR3 is built from 12 residues. Germline-derived CDR1 and CDR2 are SQVTM and ANQGSEA. The DNA for the CDR3 is TGCAGCGTTGAAGAACGGAACACTGAAGCTTTCTTT. It specifies CSVEERNTEAFF.

This clonotype has just a few counts. The V and J genes are TRBV13 and TRBJ1-6, with no clear D. Trimming pared 1 base from V and 10 bases from J, leaving 17 bases between. The CDR3 runs 16 residues. CDR1 and CDR2 (germline): PRHDT, FYEKMQ (reference sequence). The CDR3 region is CASSLDRPGLLSPLHF. Here the CDR3 DNA reads TGTGCCAGCAGCTTAGATCGTCCTGGGTTACTCTCACCCCTCCACTTT.

This clonotype was detected a few times. The chain joins TRBV6-6 to TRBJ1-1; the D is unclear. CDR1 MNHNY and CDR2 SVGAGI come from the germline V gene (reference sequence). Trimming stripped 3 bases from V and 11 bases from J, with 13 bases between. The CDR3 is 12 residues long. CDR3 sequence: CASSYSEGIAFF. The CDR3 DNA follows: TGTGCCAGCAGTTATTCTGAGGGTATCGCTTTCTTT.

The V and J genes are TRBV6-5 and TRBJ1-2, with a tentative D call TRBD1 (5 bases). V gave up 6 bases and J gave up 5 bases, with 25 bases separating them. The CDR3 has 17 amino acids. Looked up from germline, CDR1 is MNHEY and CDR2 is SVGAGI. CDR3 coding DNA: TGTGCCAGCAGCCGATCTGGGGCTTCACCGCCCAGGTATGGCTACACCTTC. This encodes CASSRSGASPPRYGYTF.

In its sample, this clonotype was seen a few times. The V gene is TRBV11-1, the J gene TRBJ2-1, with D uncertain. V lost 7 bases and J lost 0, with 10 bases in between. Germline V CDR1 and CDR2: SGHAT, FQDESV (reference sequence). The CDR3 spans 14 residues. CDR3 in DNA: TGTGCCAGCAAAGCAAACCCCTCCTACAATGAGCAGTTCTTC. Protein product: CASKANPSYNEQFF.

This clonotype was detected only a few times. The rearrangement links TRBV29-1 to TRBJ2-3; 7 bases map to TRBD2. This CDR3 region has 13 residues. Looked up from germline, CDR1 is SQVTM and CDR2 is ANQGSEA. V dropped 4 bases and J dropped 1; count of bases not matched to a gene: 2. The CDR3 sequence: CSVVGGGTDTQYF. In DNA form, the CDR3 reads TGCAGCGTTGTGGGAGGGGGCACAGATACGCAGTATTTT.

The chain links TRBV7-2 to TRBJ1-5; no clear D gene. CDR1 is SGHTA and CDR2 is FQGNSA in the germline V gene. The CDR3 contains 13 residues. V lost 1 base and J lost 5, with 6 bases in between. The CDR3 sequence is CASSLDLDQPQHF. As DNA, the CDR3 is TGTGCCAGCAGCTTAGACTTAGATCAGCCCCAGCATTTT.

This chain links TRBV20-1 with TRBJ2-1; D is perhaps TRBD2 (6 bases). The germline gives CDR1 DFQATT, CDR2 SNEGSKA (reference sequence). The CDR3 is 13 residues long. The V gene lost 4 bases and the J gene lost 4 bases, with 11 bases spanning the gap. The CDR3 region is CSATYGGYNEQFF. The CDR3 region has the DNA TGCAGTGCTACTTATGGAGGGTACAATGAGCAGTTCTTC.

The rearrangement links TRBV10-3 to TRBJ1-5, with D possibly being TRBD1 (5 bases). V lost 6 bases to trimming and J lost 0 bases, with 9 bases between them. In germline, CDR1 is ENHRY, CDR2 SYGVKD. This CDR3 has 14 amino acids. This chain's CDR3 is CAISRDDSNQPQHF. For the CDR3, the DNA is TGTGCCATCAGCAGGGACGATAGCAATCAGCCCCAGCATTTT.

In regard to this clonotype: This may be a read error: a much more frequent sequence differs by one nucleotide. The chain uses TRBV29-1 and TRBJ2-5; 8 bases are shared with TRBD1. The V gene end was trimmed by 6 bases and the J gene end by 11 bases; junction bases not matched to a gene: 8. From germline, CDR1 is SQVTM and CDR2 ANQGSEA. This CDR3 spans 11 amino acids. The CDR3 protein is CSVSGGFEQYF. The CDR3 DNA reads TGCAGCGTCTCAGGGGGCTTTGAGCAGTACTTC.

This clonotype was counted many times. The chain carries TRBV27 and TRBJ2-3; D remains ambiguous. Germline-derived CDR1 and CDR2 are MNHEY and SMNVEV (reference sequence). The CDR3 extends over 14 amino acids. V was cut by 2 bases and J by 8 bases, with 14 bases left in between. In DNA, the CDR3 is TGTGCCAGCAGTTTAACCTGGAACCAGGCTACGCAGTATTTT. Protein product: CASSLTWNQATQYF.

This clonotype was seen only a few times. V gene TRBV10-3 combines with J gene TRBJ1-2; D is possibly TRBD1 (5 bases). CDR1 ENHRY and CDR2 SYGVKD come from the germline V gene. CDR3 length: 14 residues. Deletions cut 5 bases from V and 1 base from J, with 11 bases between. The CDR3 coding sequence is TGTGCCATCAGTCCGACAGCCAATAACTATGGCTACACCTTC. It translates to CAISPTANNYGYTF.

This clonotype was counted between two and nine times. The chain carries TRBV10-3 and TRBJ1-2; D call uncertain. Trimming removed 3 bases at V and 0 bases at J, with 11 bases between. The CDR3 runs to 15 residues. Germline V gene sequence: CDR1 ENHRY, CDR2 SYGVKD. The DNA for the CDR3 is TGTGCCATCAGTGATTCGACGAGAGCTAACTATGGCTACACCTTC. Its protein is CAISDSTRANYGYTF.

The J gene is TRBJ2-7, the V gene TRBV7-9, with 7 bases lining up with TRBD1. The CDR3 totals 17 residues. CDR1 and CDR2 from the germline V gene are SEHNR and FQNEAQ (reference sequence). Unmatched junction bases numbered 14, after V lost 3 bases and J lost 3 bases. CDR3 loop: CASSFGTAGAGGYEQYF. DNA of the CDR3: TGTGCCAGCAGCTTCGGGACAGCCGGGGCGGGCGGCTACGAGCAGTACTTC.

Many counts were recorded for this clonotype. The rearrangement joins TRBV12-3 or TRBV12-4 to TRBJ1-1, with TRBD1 as a possible D gene (5 bases). V lost 5 bases and J lost 0, with 10 bases in between. The CDR3 runs to 14 residues. In DNA form, the CDR3 reads TGTGCCAGCAGTCGACAGAGCATGAACACTGAAGCTTTCTTT. It codes for CASSRQSMNTEAFF.

The rearrangement links TRBV7-3 to TRBJ2-1, with 14 bases fitting TRBD2. Losses at the gene ends were 4 bases for V and 7 bases for J; bases not matched to a gene: 12. Looked up from germline, CDR1 is SGHTA and CDR2 is FQGTGA. The CDR3 totals 18 residues. CDR3 region: CASSSQMTSGGARNEQFF. CDR3 DNA sequence: TGTGCCAGCAGCTCACAAATGACTAGCGGGGGGGCCAGGAATGAGCAGTTCTTC.

The chain carries TRBV6-2 or TRBV6-3 and TRBJ2-7, with a weak D call TRBD2 (5 bases). V gave up 2 bases and J gave up 2 bases, with 10 bases separating them. CDR1 and CDR2 (germline): MNHEY, SVGEGT. The length of the CDR3 is 14 residues. The CDR3 loop is CASSYGGIAYEQYF. The CDR3, as DNA: TGTGCCAGCAGTTACGGAGGTATCGCCTACGAGCAGTACTTC.

This rearrangement joins TRBV7-9 to TRBJ2-1; 11 nucleotides align to TRBD2. After removal of 4 bases from V and 7 bases from J, the junction contained 6 bases not matched to a gene. CDR1 and CDR2 (germline): SEHNR, FQNEAQ (reference sequence). The CDR3 length is 15 residues. The CDR3 reads CASSSSGGLVNEQFF. CDR3 DNA: TGTGCCAGCAGCTCTAGCGGGGGGTTGGTTAATGAGCAGTTCTTC.

This clonotype occurred a few times. The rearrangement joins TRBV15 to TRBJ2-1, with D perhaps TRBD1 or TRBD2 (6 bases each). There are 13 residues in the CDR3. Trimming pared 1 base from V and 10 bases from J, leaving 11 bases between. The germline V gene encodes CDR1 LNHNV and CDR2 YYDKDF (reference sequence). DNA for the CDR3: TGTGCCACCAGCAGAGGGGGGGCCCGGGAGCAGTTCTTC. Residues: CATSRGGAREQFF.

The table lists this clonotype with many counts. DNA for the CDR3: TGCGCCAGCAGCCCCCACGGGACAGTAACCTACGAGCAGTACTTC. Its translation is CASSPHGTVTYEQYF. The gene calls are TRBV5-1 and TRBJ2-7, with TRBD1 matching 7 bases. Germline V gives CDR1 SGHRS, CDR2 YFSETQ. This CDR3 contains 15 residues. V gave up 4 bases and J gave up 2 bases; unmatched junction bases: 9.

This chain joins TRBV7-2 and TRBJ1-2; TRBD1 matches 7 bases. Germline V gene lookup returns CDR1 SGHTA and CDR2 FQGNSA. J lost 3 bases, V lost 6 bases, and 16 bases had no gene match. CDR3 size: 17 residues. CDR3 nucleotides: TGTGCCAGCAGTCTCCCCTTGAGGGGGCGGTTTGACTATGGCTACACCTTC. It specifies CASSLPLRGRFDYGYTF. Full variable domain (missing parts from reference TRBV7-2 and TRBJ1-2): GAGVSQSPSNKVTEKGKDVELRCDPISGHTALYWYRQSLGQGLEFLIYFQGNSAPDKSGLPSDRFSAERTGGSVSTLTIQRTQQEDSAVYLCASSLPLRGRFDYGYTFGSGTRLTVV.

This chain joins TRBV4-3 and TRBJ1-2, with D perhaps TRBD1 (6 bases). V gave up 0 bases and J gave up 5 bases, with 13 bases separating them. Germline V gene sequence: CDR1 LGHNA, CDR2 YSLEER. This CDR3 region has 15 residues. DNA for the CDR3: TGCGCCAGCAGCCAAGATTCAGGGGATGGGTATGGCTACACCTTC. Translation: CASSQDSGDGYGYTF.